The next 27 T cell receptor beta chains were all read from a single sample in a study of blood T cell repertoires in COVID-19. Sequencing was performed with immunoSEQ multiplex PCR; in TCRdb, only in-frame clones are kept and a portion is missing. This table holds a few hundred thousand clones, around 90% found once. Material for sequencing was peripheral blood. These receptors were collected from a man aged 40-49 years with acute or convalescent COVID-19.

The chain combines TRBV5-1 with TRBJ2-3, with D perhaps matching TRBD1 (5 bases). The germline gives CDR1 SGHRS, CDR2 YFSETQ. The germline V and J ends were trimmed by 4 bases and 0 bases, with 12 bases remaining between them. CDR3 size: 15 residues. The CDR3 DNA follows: TGCGCCAGCAGCCCACAGGACCTAAGCACAGATACGCAGTATTTT. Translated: CASSPQDLSTDTQYF.

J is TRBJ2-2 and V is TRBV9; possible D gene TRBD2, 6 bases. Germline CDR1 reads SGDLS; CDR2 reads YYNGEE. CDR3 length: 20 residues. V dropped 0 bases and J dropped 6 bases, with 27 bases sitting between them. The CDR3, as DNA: TGTGCCAGCAGCGTAGATTTTGTGGGGCGCGGGACCCCCAAGGCCGGGGAGCTGTTTTTT. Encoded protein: CASSVDFVGRGTPKAGELFF.

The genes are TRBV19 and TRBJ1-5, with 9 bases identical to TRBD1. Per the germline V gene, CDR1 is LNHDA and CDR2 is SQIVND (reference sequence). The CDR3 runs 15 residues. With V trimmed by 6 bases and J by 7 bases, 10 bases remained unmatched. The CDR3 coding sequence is TGTGCCAGTAGCCCCAGGGACAGGGACGAACAGCCCCAGCATTTT. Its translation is CASSPRDRDEQPQHF.

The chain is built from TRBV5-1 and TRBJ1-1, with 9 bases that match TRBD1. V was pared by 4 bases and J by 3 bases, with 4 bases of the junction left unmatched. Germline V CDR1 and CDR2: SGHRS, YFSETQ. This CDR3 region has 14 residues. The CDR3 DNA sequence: TGCGCCAGCAGCCCTCGGGACAGGGACACTGAAGCTTTCTTT. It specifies CASSPRDRDTEAFF.

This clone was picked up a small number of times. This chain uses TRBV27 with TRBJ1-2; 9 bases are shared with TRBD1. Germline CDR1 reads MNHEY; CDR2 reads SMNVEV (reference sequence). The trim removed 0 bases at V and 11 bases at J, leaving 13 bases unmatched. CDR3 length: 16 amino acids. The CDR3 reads CASSLSPYPGTGSYTF. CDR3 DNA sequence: TGTGCCAGCAGTTTATCCCCTTACCCCGGGACAGGGAGTTACACCTTC.

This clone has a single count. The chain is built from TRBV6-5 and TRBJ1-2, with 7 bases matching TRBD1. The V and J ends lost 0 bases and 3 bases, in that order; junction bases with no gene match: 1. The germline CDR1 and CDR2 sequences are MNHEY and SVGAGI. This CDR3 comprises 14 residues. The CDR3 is CASSYSGTDYGYTF. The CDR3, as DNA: TGTGCCAGCAGTTACTCAGGGACAGACTATGGCTACACCTTC.

CDR3 sequence reads: CASAGGGGYTF. CDR3 DNA: TGTGCCAGCGCAGGGGGAGGCGGCTACACCTTC. The rearrangement uses TRBV6-5 and TRBJ1-2, with 7 bases fitting TRBD1. CDR3 length equals 11 residues. V was clipped by 8 bases and J by 8 bases; unmatched bases: 5. Germline values: CDR1 MNHEY, CDR2 SVGAGI.

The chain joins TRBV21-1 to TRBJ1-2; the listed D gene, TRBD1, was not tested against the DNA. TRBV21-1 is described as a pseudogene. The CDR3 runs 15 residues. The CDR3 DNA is TGTGCCAGCAGCAAAGCGCTGACAGGGTGGAATGGCTACACCTTC. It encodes CASSKALTGWNGYTF.

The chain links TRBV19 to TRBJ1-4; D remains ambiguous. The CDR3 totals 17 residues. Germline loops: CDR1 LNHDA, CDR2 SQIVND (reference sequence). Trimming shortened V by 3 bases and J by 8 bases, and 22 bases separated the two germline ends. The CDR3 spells CASSIPVRSTVGEKLFF. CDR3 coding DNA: TGTGCCAGTAGTATCCCCGTCAGGTCGACGGTTGGAGAAAAACTGTTTTTT. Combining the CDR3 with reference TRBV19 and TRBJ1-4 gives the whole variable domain DGGITQSPKYLFRKEGQNVTLSCEQNLNHDAMYWYRQDPGQGLRLIYYSQIVNDFQKGDIAEGYSVSREKKESFPLTVTSAQKNPTAFYLCASSIPVRSTVGEKLFFGSGTQLSVL.

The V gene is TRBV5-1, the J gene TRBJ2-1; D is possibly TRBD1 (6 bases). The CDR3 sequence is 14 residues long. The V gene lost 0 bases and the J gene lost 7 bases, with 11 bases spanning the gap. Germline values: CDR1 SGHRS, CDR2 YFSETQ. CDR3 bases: TGCGCCAGCAGCTTGGGGGTACAGGGAAATGAGCAGTTCTTC. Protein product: CASSLGVQGNEQFF.

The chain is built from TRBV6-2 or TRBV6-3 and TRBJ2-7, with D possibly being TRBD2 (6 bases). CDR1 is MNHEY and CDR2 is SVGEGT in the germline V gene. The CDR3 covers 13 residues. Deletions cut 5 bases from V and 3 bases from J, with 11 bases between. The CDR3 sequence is CASSLGGFYEQYF. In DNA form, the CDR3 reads TGTGCCAGCAGTCTGGGGGGTTTCTACGAGCAGTACTTC.

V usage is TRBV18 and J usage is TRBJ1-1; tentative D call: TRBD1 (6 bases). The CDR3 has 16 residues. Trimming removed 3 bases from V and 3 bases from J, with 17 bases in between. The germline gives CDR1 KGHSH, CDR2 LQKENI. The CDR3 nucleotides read TGTGCCAGCTCACCGACTGCTCCGGACAGATACACTGAAGCTTTCTTT. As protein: CASSPTAPDRYTEAFF.

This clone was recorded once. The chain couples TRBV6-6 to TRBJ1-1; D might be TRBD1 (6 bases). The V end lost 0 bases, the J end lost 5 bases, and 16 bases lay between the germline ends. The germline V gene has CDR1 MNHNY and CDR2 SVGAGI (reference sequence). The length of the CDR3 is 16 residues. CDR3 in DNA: TGTGCCAGCAGTTACTCGATCGGACAGCGGGAGACTGAAGCTTTCTTT. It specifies CASSYSIGQRETEAFF.

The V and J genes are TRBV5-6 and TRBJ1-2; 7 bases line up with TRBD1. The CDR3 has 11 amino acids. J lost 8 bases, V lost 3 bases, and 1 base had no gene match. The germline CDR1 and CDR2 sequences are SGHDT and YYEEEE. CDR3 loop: CASSSGGGYTF. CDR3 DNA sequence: TGTGCCAGCAGCTCAGGGGGAGGCTACACCTTC.

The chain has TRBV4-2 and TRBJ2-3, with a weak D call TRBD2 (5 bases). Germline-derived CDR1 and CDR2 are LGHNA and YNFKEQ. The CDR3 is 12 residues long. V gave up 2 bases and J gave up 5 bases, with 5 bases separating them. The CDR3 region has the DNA TGTGCCAGCAGCCAACGGGGAGATACGCAGTATTTT. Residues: CASSQRGDTQYF.

CDR3 amino acids: CASSEVSTLTYEQYF. The DNA of the CDR3 is TGTGCCAGCAGTGAGGTTTCGACACTTACCTACGAGCAGTACTTC. The chain employs TRBV2 and TRBJ2-7; D is undetermined. CDR3 length: 15 amino acids. The germline V and J ends were trimmed by 3 bases and 2 bases, with 14 bases remaining between them. CDR1 is SNHLY and CDR2 is FYNNEI in the germline V gene.

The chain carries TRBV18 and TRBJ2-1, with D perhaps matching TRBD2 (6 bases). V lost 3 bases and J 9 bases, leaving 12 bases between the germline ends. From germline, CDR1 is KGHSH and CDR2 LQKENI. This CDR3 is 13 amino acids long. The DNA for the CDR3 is TGTGCCAGCTCACCCGGAGGGGACGGTGAGCAGTTCTTC. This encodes CASSPGGDGEQFF.

The CDR3 nucleotides are TGTGCCAGCTCACCAGAGCAGGGCTACGAGCAGTACTTC. Protein product: CASSPEQGYEQYF. The rearrangement links TRBV18 to TRBJ2-7; possibly TRBD1 for D (5 bases). The CDR3 contains 13 residues. The germline V gene encodes CDR1 KGHSH and CDR2 LQKENI. Trimming left V 2 bases short and J 3 bases short, with 8 bases between. Complete variable domain (other parts from reference TRBV18 and TRBJ2-7): NAGVMQNPRHLVRRRGQEARLRCSPMKGHSHVYWYRQLPEEGLKFMVYLQKENIIDESGMPKERFSAEFPKEGPSILRIQQVVRGDSAAYFCASSPEQGYEQYFGPGTRLTVT.

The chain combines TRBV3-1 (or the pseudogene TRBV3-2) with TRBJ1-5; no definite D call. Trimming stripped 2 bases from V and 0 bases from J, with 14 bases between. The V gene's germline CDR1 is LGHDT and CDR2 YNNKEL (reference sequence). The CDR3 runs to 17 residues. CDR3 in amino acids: CASSQTPRGYSNQPQHF. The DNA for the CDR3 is TGTGCCAGCAGCCAAACACCTCGGGGTTATAGCAATCAGCCCCAGCATTTT.

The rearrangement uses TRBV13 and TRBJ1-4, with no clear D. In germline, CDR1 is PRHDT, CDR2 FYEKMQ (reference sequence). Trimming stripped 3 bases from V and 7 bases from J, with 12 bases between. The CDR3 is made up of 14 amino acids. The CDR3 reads CASSLNPRSEKLFF. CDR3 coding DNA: TGTGCCAGCAGCTTGAACCCAAGGAGTGAAAAACTGTTTTTT.

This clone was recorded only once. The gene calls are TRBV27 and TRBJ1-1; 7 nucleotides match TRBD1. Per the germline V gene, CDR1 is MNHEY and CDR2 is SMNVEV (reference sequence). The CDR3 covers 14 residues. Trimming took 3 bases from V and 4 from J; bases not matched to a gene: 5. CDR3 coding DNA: TGTGCCAGCAGTTTTGGGCAGGGGGGCACTGAAGCTTTCTTT. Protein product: CASSFGQGGTEAFF.

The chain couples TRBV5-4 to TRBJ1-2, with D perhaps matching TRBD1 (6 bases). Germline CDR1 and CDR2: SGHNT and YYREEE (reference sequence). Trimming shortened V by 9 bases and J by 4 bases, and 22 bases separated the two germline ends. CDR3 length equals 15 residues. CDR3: CATGNRDAFPYGYTF. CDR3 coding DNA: TGTGCCACCGGTAACAGGGACGCCTTCCCCTATGGCTACACCTTC. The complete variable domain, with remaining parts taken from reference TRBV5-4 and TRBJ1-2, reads ETGVTQSPTHLIKTRGQQVTLRCSSQSGHNTVSWYQQALGQGPQFIFQYYREEENGRGNFPPRFSGLQFPNYSSELNVNALELDDSALYLCATGNRDAFPYGYTFGSGTRLTVV.

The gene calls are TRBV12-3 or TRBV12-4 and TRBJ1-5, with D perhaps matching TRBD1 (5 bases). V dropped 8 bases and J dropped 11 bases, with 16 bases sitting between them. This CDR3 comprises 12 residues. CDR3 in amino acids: CASSLTDSTQHF. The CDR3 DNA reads TGTGCCAGCTCCCTAACCGACAGCACCCAGCATTTT.

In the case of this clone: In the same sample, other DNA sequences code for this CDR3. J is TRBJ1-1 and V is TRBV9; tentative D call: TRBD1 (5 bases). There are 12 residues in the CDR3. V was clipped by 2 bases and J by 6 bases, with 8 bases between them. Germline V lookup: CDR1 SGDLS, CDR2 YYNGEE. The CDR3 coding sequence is TGTGCCAGCAGCGTGGGAGGGGCTGAAGCTTTCTTT. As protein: CASSVGGAEAFF.

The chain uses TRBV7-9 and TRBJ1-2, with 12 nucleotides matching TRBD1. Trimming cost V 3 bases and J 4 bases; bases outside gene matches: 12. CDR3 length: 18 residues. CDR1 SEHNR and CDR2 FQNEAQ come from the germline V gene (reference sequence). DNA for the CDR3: TGTGCCAGCAGCTTTTCCCCGGGACAGGGGGCGGACCTCTATGGCTACACCTTC. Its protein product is CASSFSPGQGADLYGYTF.

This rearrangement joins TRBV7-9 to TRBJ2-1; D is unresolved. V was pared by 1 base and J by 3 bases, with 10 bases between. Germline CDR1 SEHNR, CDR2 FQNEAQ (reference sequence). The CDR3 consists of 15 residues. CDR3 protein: CASSLGVYGYNEQFF. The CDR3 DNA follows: TGTGCCAGCAGCTTAGGCGTATACGGCTACAATGAGCAGTTCTTC.

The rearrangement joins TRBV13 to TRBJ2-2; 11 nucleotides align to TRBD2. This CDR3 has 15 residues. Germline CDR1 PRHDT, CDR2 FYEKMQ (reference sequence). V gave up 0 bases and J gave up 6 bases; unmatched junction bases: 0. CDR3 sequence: CASSLGLAGAGELFF. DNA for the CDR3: TGTGCCAGCAGCTTAGGACTAGCGGGAGCCGGGGAGCTGTTTTTT.